This T cell receptor beta chain stems from a study of shared clonotypes between healthy human individuals. The study, taken as a whole, reports: As a rule, naive subsets had a larger estimated richness than memory subsets. Sample collection involved blood only; tissue repertoires are likely different. There were few donors, and this limited the genetic and exposure-history diversity represented.

V dropped 2 bases and J dropped 5 bases, with 9 bases sitting between them. This CDR3 has 13 amino acids. Germline lookup yields CDR1 KGHSH and CDR2 LQKENI. The repertoire was sequenced with immunoSEQ multiplex PCR; TCRdb's copy has only in-frame clones and lacks some. The sample has roughly 2,500,000 clones, roughly 93% seen once. In regard to this clone: Its antigen is unidentified.

The study drew all its donors from Caucasian adults living in Nashville, Tennessee. The rearrangement links TRBV18 to TRBJ1-1; D uncertain. The sequence came from a man between 18 and 35 years old in good health. Some clones in this sample may be carry-over from other donors' samples. Sequencing used naive CD4+ T cells from PBMCs. Subset given: CD45RA+ positively selected. DNA for the CDR3: TGTGCCAGCTCACCAATTGGGGAAACTGAAGCTTTCTTT. Translating it yields CASSPIGETEAFF.